Following are 13 T cell receptor beta chains from one sample sequenced in a study of T cells in Graves' hyperthyroidism and ophthalmopathy. Amplified regions were TCR beta CDR3 sequences from RNA transcripts. TCR CDR3 regions were first amplified by RT-PCR with HTBI primers. TCRdb redid the calling of the multiplex PCR reads with MiXCR, one entry per CDR3 protein. The repertoire holds roughly 700,000 distinct CDR3 sequences, with 14% as singletons. The sample comprised blood. These receptors all stem from a woman in her late teens or twenties with Graves' hyperthyroidism.

This clonotype showed up many times. The chain joins TRBV6-2 or TRBV6-3 to TRBJ2-4; no clear D. V dropped 2 bases and J dropped 8 bases, with 10 bases sitting between them. CDR1 and CDR2 (germline): MNHEY, SVGEGT. This CDR3 region has 13 residues. The CDR3 bases are TGTGCCAGCAGTTACAGAAGGGCTGACATTCAGTACTTC. As protein: CASSYRRADIQYF.

This clonotype was observed at least ten times. The chain uses TRBV2 and TRBJ2-3; D gene ambiguous. The V end was cut by 5 bases, the J end by 2 bases, with 2 bases between. The germline CDR1 and CDR2 sequences are SNHLY and FYNNEI. This CDR3 has 11 residues. CDR3 region: CASSYTDTQYF. The CDR3 DNA reads TGTGCCAGCAGTTACACAGATACGCAGTATTTT.

This clonotype was found a few times. The rearrangement uses TRBV20-1 and TRBJ1-6, with unresolved D. Trimming shortened V by 6 bases and J by 6 bases, and 9 bases separated the two germline ends. The CDR3 is 12 residues long. Germline values: CDR1 DFQATT, CDR2 SNEGSKA (reference sequence). This CDR3 is CSARPSNSPLHF. Written as DNA, the CDR3 is TGCAGTGCCAGGCCGTCTAATTCACCCCTCCACTTT.

The chain uses TRBV13 and TRBJ2-5; TRBD2 agrees at 9 bases. The CDR3 covers 15 residues. Germline values: CDR1 PRHDT, CDR2 FYEKMQ (reference sequence). V was clipped by 5 bases and J by 4 bases; unmatched bases: 8. The CDR3 DNA reads TGTGCCAGCAGCGCCCGACTAGCGGAGGGAGAGACCCAGTACTTC. The encoded protein is CASSARLAEGETQYF. Looking up the rest from reference TRBV13 and TRBJ2-5 gives the full variable domain: AAGVIQSPRHLIKEKRETATLKCYPIPRHDTVYWYQQGPGQDPQFLISFYEKMQSDKGSIPDRFSAQQFSDYHSELNMSSLELGDSALYFCASSARLAEGETQYFGPGTRLLVL.

This clonotype was detected a few times. A read error may produce the germline difference seen at one junction end. CDR3 in amino acids: CVWSRGASEQFF. The CDR3 nucleotides read TGTGTCTGGAGTAGGGGGGCGAGTGAGCAGTTCTTC. The chain combines TRBV30 with TRBJ2-1; tentatively, D is TRBD1 or TRBD2 (6 bases each). Germline lookup yields CDR1 GTSNPN and CDR2 SVGIG (reference sequence). CDR3 length: 12 residues.

The rearrangement links TRBV5-8 to TRBJ2-1; possible D gene TRBD2, 5 bases. The CDR3 extends over 18 amino acids. In germline, CDR1 is SGHTS, CDR2 YDEGEE. The V end was cut by 1 base, the J end by 0 bases, with 17 bases between. CDR3 region: CASSLSSFSVSSYNEQFF. The CDR3 coding sequence is TGTGCCAGCAGCTTGTCCTCCTTTAGCGTGAGCTCCTACAATGAGCAGTTCTTC.

The V call is TRBV5-1, the J call TRBJ2-5; 8 bases align to TRBD1. Germline CDR1 SGHRS, CDR2 YFSETQ. The junction had 10 bases not matched to a gene; V was cut back by 4 bases and J by 5 bases. CDR3 size: 15 residues. CDR3 in amino acids: CASSARTGFRETQYF. The CDR3, as DNA: TGCGCCAGCAGCGCGAGGACAGGGTTTCGGGAGACCCAGTACTTC.

This clonotype was seen at least ten times. The V call is TRBV13, the J call TRBJ1-1, with a tentative D call TRBD1 (6 bases). Deletions cut 3 bases from V and 4 bases from J, with 12 bases between. Germline assignment: CDR1 PRHDT and CDR2 FYEKMQ (reference sequence). The CDR3 contains 14 residues. CDR3 in DNA: TGTGCCAGCAGCTTGGGCGGGGGCATCACTGAAGCTTTCTTT. Its protein is CASSLGGGITEAFF.

The table lists this clonotype with many counts. The rearrangement uses TRBV5-1 and TRBJ1-4; D may be TRBD1 (5 bases). The CDR3 extends over 13 amino acids. The V gene lost 1 base and the J gene lost 8 bases, with 9 bases spanning the gap. Per germline, CDR1 SGHRS and CDR2 YFSETQ. The DNA of the CDR3 is TGCGCCAGCAGCTTGTTGGGGCGCGAAAAACTGTTTTTT. Translated: CASSLLGREKLFF.

The sample holds many counts of this clonotype. The chain is built from TRBV30 and TRBJ1-1; D is unclear. Germline CDR1 reads GTSNPN; CDR2 reads SVGIG (reference sequence). V lost 2 bases and J 0 bases, leaving 7 bases between the germline ends. The CDR3 length is 13 residues. The CDR3, as DNA: TGTGCCTGGAGTTTGACGGTGAACACTGAAGCTTTCTTT. This gives the protein CAWSLTVNTEAFF. The variable domain in full, completed from reference TRBV30 and TRBJ1-1, reads SQTIHQWPATLVQPVGSPLSLECTVEGTSNPNLYWYRQAAGRGLQLLFYSVGIGQISSEVPQNLSASRPQDRQFILSSKKLLLSDSGFYLCAWSLTVNTEAFFGQGTRLTVV.

This clonotype was picked up many times. Written as DNA, the CDR3 is TGTGCCAGCAGTGGTCCGAAAGATACGCAGTATTTT. Its translation is CASSGPKDTQYF. This sequence joins TRBV2 and TRBJ2-3; D is uncertain. CDR1 is SNHLY and CDR2 is FYNNEI in the germline V gene. The V end was cut by 4 bases, the J end by 5 bases, with 7 bases between. This CDR3 comprises 12 residues.

This clonotype occurred a few times. This sequence joins TRBV3-1 and TRBJ2-3; D tentatively fits TRBD1 or TRBD2 (5 bases each). The CDR3 has 16 residues. Trimming took off 4 bases at V and 2 bases at J, with 16 bases between the two ends. Germline V gene data show CDR1 as LGHDT and CDR2 as YNNKEL (reference sequence). CDR3 sequence reads: CASSRGRERPTDTQYF. The CDR3, as DNA: TGTGCCAGCAGCCGGGGACGAGAACGGCCCACAGATACGCAGTATTTT.

There are many counts of this clonotype. The chain couples TRBV18 to TRBJ2-5; D is perhaps TRBD1 or TRBD2 (5 bases each). Germline V lookup: CDR1 KGHSH, CDR2 LQKENI. This CDR3 is built from 13 residues. V lost 6 bases, J lost 0 bases, and 8 bases lay in between. CDR3 sequence (DNA): TGTGCCAGCTCTCGGGACCACCAAGAGACCCAGTACTTC. Translated, it gives CASSRDHQETQYF.